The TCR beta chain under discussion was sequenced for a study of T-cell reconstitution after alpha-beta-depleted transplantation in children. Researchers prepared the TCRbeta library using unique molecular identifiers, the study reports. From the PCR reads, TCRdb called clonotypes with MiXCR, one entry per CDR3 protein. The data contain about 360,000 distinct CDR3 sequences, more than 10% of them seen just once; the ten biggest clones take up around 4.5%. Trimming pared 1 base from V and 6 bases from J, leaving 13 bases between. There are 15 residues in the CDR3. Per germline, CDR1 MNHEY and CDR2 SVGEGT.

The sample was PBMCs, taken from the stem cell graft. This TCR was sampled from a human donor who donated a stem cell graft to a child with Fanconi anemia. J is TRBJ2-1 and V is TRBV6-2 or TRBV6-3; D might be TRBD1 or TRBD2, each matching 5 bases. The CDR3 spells CASSYFSGPGNEQFF. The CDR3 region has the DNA TGTGCCAGCAGTTACTTTTCGGGGCCAGGCAATGAGCAGTTCTTC.